A selection of T cell receptor beta chains follows, all from one sample in a study of cytomegalovirus exposure and HLA in healthy donors. The assay was immunoSEQ multiplex PCR, and TCRdb's table has in-frame clones only and misses some. This sample's table has some 41,000 clones. Sequenced material: PBMCs. The receptors come from a male donor in good health and CMV-seronegative. CDR3s include the opening cysteine and the closing phenylalanine or tryptophan. Each record gives: D gene, J gene, CDR3 length, V gene, CDR3 protein, CDR3 DNA. A D gene is named only where the DNA matches it firmly.

TRBD2,TRBJ2-3,14,TRBV6-1,CASSEGLATDTQYF,TGTGCCAGCAGTGAAGGACTAGCGACAGATACGCAGTATTTT
TRBD1,TRBJ2-5,17,TRBV7-9,CASSSSWGRGTQETQYF,TGTGCCAGCAGCTCTTCCTGGGGCAGGGGGACCCAAGAGACCCAGTACTTC
.,TRBJ1-5,13,TRBV19,CASREIGYQPQHF,TGTGCCAGTAGGGAGATTGGGTATCAGCCCCAGCATTTT
TRBD1,TRBJ1-6,14,TRBV28,CASSFRQGGSPLHF,TGTGCCAGCAGTTTTCGACAGGGTGGTTCACCCCTCCACTTT
.,TRBJ2-1,12,TRBV2,CASSGGMGEQFF,TGTGCCAGCAGTGGAGGGATGGGTGAGCAGTTCTTC
TRBD1,TRBJ2-2,14,TRBV6-5,CASSYDRGTGELFF,TGTGCCAGCAGTTACGACAGGGGCACCGGGGAGCTGTTTTTT
.,TRBJ2-7,16,TRBV15,CATSRERGRGPYEQYF,TGTGCCACCAGCAGAGAAAGGGGCAGGGGCCCCTACGAGCAGTACTTC
.,TRBJ1-4,15,TRBV28,CASSSHGGTNEKLFF,TGTGCCAGCAGTTCCCACGGGGGTACTAATGAAAAACTGTTTTTT
.,TRBJ1-1,15,TRBV7-9,CASSLLSREGTEAFF,TGTGCCAGCAGCTTGCTCTCCAGGGAGGGCACTGAAGCTTTCTTT
TRBD1,TRBJ1-3,16,TRBV5-1,CASSPTTGPSGNTIYF,TGCGCCAGCAGCCCTACGACAGGGCCCTCTGGAAACACCATATATTTT
.,TRBJ2-7,15,TRBV2,CASSEALDGLYEQYF,TGTGCCAGCAGTGAAGCGCTGGACGGACTCTACGAGCAGTACTTC
.,TRBJ2-3,12,TRBV19,CASSIARDTQYF,TGTGCCAGTAGTATAGCCCGAGATACGCAGTATTTT
.,TRBJ1-1,17,TRBV5-1,CASSVWPSGLGVTEAFF,TGCGCCAGCAGCGTCTGGCCATCGGGACTAGGGGTGACTGAAGCTTTCTTT
.,TRBJ1-4,14,TRBV6-5,CASRRIATNEKLFF,TGTGCCAGCAGGAGGATCGCAACTAATGAAAAACTGTTTTTT
.,TRBJ1-5,13,TRBV6-6,CASIRSLNQPQHF,TGTGCCAGCATTCGAAGCCTCAATCAGCCCCAGCATTTT
TRBD1,TRBJ1-4,15,TRBV5-1,CASSLGDRGGEKLFF,TGCGCCAGCAGCTTGGGAGACAGGGGAGGTGAAAAACTGTTTTTT
.,TRBJ2-1,13,TRBV19,CASSITGHNEQFF,TGTGCCAGTAGTATAACCGGTCACAATGAGCAGTTCTTC
TRBD1,TRBJ1-2,19,TRBV5-6,CASSLAVRRAGRGYYGYTF,TGTGCCAGCAGCTTGGCAGTAAGGCGTGCCGGCAGGGGGTACTATGGCTACACCTTC
.,TRBJ1-6,16,TRBV5-5,CASSRAGTGVDSPLHF,TGTGCCAGCAGTCGCGCCGGGACTGGGGTTGATTCACCCCTCCACTTT
.,TRBJ2-1,14,TRBV4-1,CASSQPTGSNEQFF,TGCGCCAGCAGCCAACCGACAGGTTCCAATGAGCAGTTCTTC
.,TRBJ2-3,14,TRBV7-3,CASSLAGATDTQYF,TGTGCCAGCAGCTTAGCCGGAGCCACAGATACGCAGTATTTT
TRBD1,TRBJ2-5,14,TRBV5-1,CASNNRQGKETQYF,TGCGCCAGCAACAATCGACAGGGGAAAGAGACCCAGTACTTC
TRBD1,TRBJ2-7,14,TRBV5-1,CASSAGQGSAEQYF,TGCGCCAGCAGCGCGGGACAGGGGTCCGCCGAGCAGTACTTC
TRBD2,TRBJ2-7,15,TRBV7-7,CASSPGGGNSYEQYF,TGTGCCAGCAGCCCCGGCGGGGGGAACTCCTACGAGCAGTACTTC
TRBD2,TRBJ2-1,15,TRBV5-1,CASSLSGDTYNEQFF,TGCGCCAGCAGCTTGAGCGGGGATACCTACAATGAGCAGTTCTTC
.,TRBJ1-1,13,TRBV19,CASSITPGDEAFF,TGTGCCAGTAGTATCACACCGGGAGATGAAGCTTTCTTT
.,TRBJ2-3,13,TRBV6-1,CASSGARSDTQYF,TGTGCCAGCAGTGGGGCTCGCTCGGATACGCAGTATTTT
TRBD1,TRBJ1-2,13,TRBV11-3,CASSGTGDYGYTF,TGTGCCAGCAGCGGGACAGGTGATTATGGCTACACCTTC
TRBD1,TRBJ2-2,13,TRBV29-1,CSARQGSTGELFF,TGCAGCGCTCGACAGGGGTCCACCGGGGAGCTGTTTTTT
TRBD1,TRBJ2-6,18,TRBV5-1,CASSPRQGTDSGANVLTF,TGCGCCAGCAGCCCTAGACAGGGTACCGACTCTGGGGCCAACGTCCTGACTTTC
TRBD1,TRBJ2-7,16,TRBV7-8,CASSPRQGMTDSEQYF,TGTGCCAGCAGCCCCAGACAGGGCATGACGGATAGCGAGCAGTACTTC
TRBD2,TRBJ2-3,21,TRBV5-1,CASSWERRTRTSGDETDTQYF,TGCGCCAGCAGCTGGGAAAGGCGCACAAGGACTAGCGGGGATGAGACAGATACGCAGTATTTT
TRBD2,TRBJ2-7,16,TRBV2,CASSDFIRGDRYEQYF,TGTGCCAGCAGTGATTTCATTCGGGGGGACCGCTACGAGCAGTACTTC
.,TRBJ1-4,13,TRBV6-5,CASSYSRGEKLFF,TGTGCCAGCAGTTACTCAAGGGGAGAAAAACTGTTTTTT
TRBD2,TRBJ2-3,15,TRBV5-1,CASSQIAGRTDTQYF,TGCGCCAGCAGCCAAATAGCGGGGCGCACAGATACGCAGTATTTT
.,TRBJ1-2,16,TRBV11-2,CASSLGWADKNYGYTF,TGTGCCAGCAGCTTAGGTTGGGCAGATAAGAACTATGGCTACACCTTC
.,TRBJ2-3,19,TRBV18,CASSPLFVYQASSTDTQYF,TGTGCCAGCTCACCGTTATTTGTATATCAGGCATCTAGCACAGATACGCAGTATTTT
TRBD1,TRBJ1-1,16,TRBV4-1,CASSHSLTGSGTEAFF,TGCGCCAGCAGCCACTCCCTGACAGGGTCGGGAACTGAAGCTTTCTTT
TRBD1,TRBJ2-7,14,TRBV5-1,CASGTGGLSYEQYF,TGCGCCAGCGGAACAGGGGGGCTTTCCTACGAGCAGTACTTC
TRBD1,TRBJ1-1,15,TRBV7-9,CASSFGQGMNTEAFF,TGTGCCAGCAGCTTCGGACAGGGGATGAACACTGAAGCTTTCTTT
TRBD2,TRBJ2-1,16,TRBV9,CASSVVASGGAEEQFF,TGTGCCAGCAGCGTAGTAGCTAGCGGGGGGGCCGAGGAGCAGTTCTTC
.,TRBJ1-3,13,TRBV4-1,CASSQVTGNTIYF,TGCGCCAGCAGCCAAGTAACTGGAAACACCATATATTTT
TRBD1,TRBJ2-7,13,TRBV10-3,CAISENRGREQYF,TGTGCCATCAGTGAAAACAGGGGGCGAGAGCAGTACTTC
.,TRBJ1-5,11,TRBV10-2,CASSEGGPQHF,TGCGCCAGCAGTGAGGGCGGGCCCCAGCATTTT
TRBD1,TRBJ1-2,16,TRBV18,CASSPELGTGLDGYTF,TGTGCCAGCTCACCGGAGCTGGGGACAGGGTTGGATGGCTACACCTTC
.,TRBJ2-7,14,TRBV5-6,CASSPTGRNYEQYF,TGTGCCAGCAGTCCGACAGGGAGGAACTACGAGCAGTACTTC
TRBD2,TRBJ2-1,17,TRBV2,CASSFFTSGGAYNEQFF,TGTGCCAGCAGTTTTTTTACTAGCGGGGGGGCCTACAATGAGCAGTTCTTC
.,TRBJ1-1,13,TRBV15,CATSRRGGTEAFF,TGTGCCACCAGCAGGCGGGGGGGGACTGAAGCTTTCTTT
.,TRBJ2-7,16,TRBV4-1,CASSQLQRYGSYEQYF,TGCGCCAGCAGCCAATTGCAACGGTACGGTTCCTACGAGCAGTACTTC
TRBD2,TRBJ2-1,15,TRBV19,CASSVLAGGLSEQFF,TGTGCCAGTAGTGTCCTAGCGGGGGGCCTGAGTGAGCAGTTCTTC
TRBD2,TRBJ2-7,15,TRBV6-1,CASSVERGDSYEQYF,TGTGCCAGCAGTGTAGAGCGGGGCGACTCCTACGAGCAGTACTTC
TRBD2,TRBJ2-2,16,TRBV28,CASSSPRGEGTGELFF,TGTGCCAGCAGTTCCCCCCGGGGGGAAGGCACCGGGGAGCTGTTTTTT
.,TRBJ2-2,15,TRBV27,CASSFRQGNTGELFF,TGTGCCAGCAGTTTTCGGCAGGGGAACACCGGGGAGCTGTTTTTT
.,TRBJ1-5,13,TRBV7-9,CASSPSSNQPQHF,TGTGCCAGCAGCCCTAGCAGCAATCAGCCCCAGCATTTT
TRBD2,TRBJ2-3,16,TRBV4-2,CASSQEGRGLADTQYF,TGTGCCAGCAGCCAAGAAGGGAGGGGACTTGCGGATACGCAGTATTTT
TRBD2,TRBJ2-5,14,TRBV15,CATSRPGLAETQYF,TGTGCCACCAGCAGACCCGGACTAGCCGAGACCCAGTACTTC
TRBD1,TRBJ1-2,16,TRBV4-1,CASSRPDRGVNYGYTF,TGCGCCAGCAGCCGCCCCGACAGGGGGGTTAACTATGGCTACACCTTC
TRBD2,TRBJ2-5,14,TRBV7-9,CASSKLAAEGTQYF,TGTGCCAGCAGCAAACTAGCGGCAGAAGGGACCCAGTACTTC
.,TRBJ1-5,19,TRBV7-8,CASSGRTQGGGNSNQPQHF,TGTGCCAGCAGCGGGCGGACGCAGGGAGGGGGAAATAGCAATCAGCCCCAGCATTTT